The 30 T cell receptor beta chains in this list originate from one sample, sequenced in a study of T cell responses to AZD1222 COVID-19 vaccine. Sequenced by immunoSEQ multiplex PCR; TCRdb stores in-frame clones only, minus some. The sample lists approximately 130,000 clones, 92% occurring once. The sequences come from peripheral blood, collected on day 0 of AZD1222 vaccination. These receptors originate from an adult in good health.

The chain carries TRBV2 and TRBJ2-2; the D gene is possibly TRBD2 (6 bases). The V and J ends lost 4 bases and 0 bases respectively, with 9 bases between them. The CDR3 consists of 15 residues. CDR1 and CDR2 from the germline V gene are SNHLY and FYNNEI. The CDR3 DNA sequence: TGTGCCAGCAGTGTAGCGGACGCGAACACCGGGGAGCTGTTTTTT. It codes for CASSVADANTGELFF.

The chain carries TRBV7-2 and TRBJ1-5; no firm D call. The germline gives CDR1 SGHTA, CDR2 FQGNSA. The CDR3 is made up of 12 amino acids. V was pared by 1 base and J by 7 bases, with 5 bases between. CDR3 loop: CASSLGGQPQHF. In nucleotides, the CDR3 is TGTGCCAGCAGCTTAGGGGGACAGCCCCAGCATTTT.

V and J are TRBV5-1 and TRBJ1-6; 9 nucleotides agree with TRBD1. The trim removed 4 bases at V and 7 bases at J, leaving 6 bases unmatched. The CDR3 has 15 amino acids. In germline, CDR1 is SGHRS, CDR2 YFSETQ. CDR3 nucleotides: TGCGCCAGCAGCCAAGGGACAGGGCGAAATTCACCCCTCCACTTT. This sequence encodes CASSQGTGRNSPLHF.

This clone was recorded once. A much larger clone sits a single nucleotide away, making a read error possible. V gene TRBV5-4 combines with J gene TRBJ2-7; 11 nucleotides agree with TRBD2. This CDR3 is 15 amino acids long. Germline CDR1 is SGHNT and CDR2 is YYREEE (reference sequence). Trimming cost V 4 bases and J 3 bases; bases outside gene matches: 6. This chain's CDR3 is CASSPTSGSFYEQYF. The DNA of the CDR3 is TGTGCCAGCAGCCCTACTAGCGGGAGTTTCTACGAGCAGTACTTC.

The chain has TRBV5-1 and TRBJ1-1; 12 bases fit TRBD1. V shed 4 bases, J shed 3 bases, and the junction held 10 bases outside the gene matches. Germline loops: CDR1 SGHRS, CDR2 YFSETQ. CDR3 length equals 17 residues. The CDR3 spells CASSPGTGGLVDTEAFF. CDR3 DNA: TGCGCCAGCAGCCCGGGGACAGGGGGCCTAGTCGACACTGAAGCTTTCTTT.

The chain combines TRBV7-8 with TRBJ1-6; TRBD1 is a possible D gene (5 bases). In germline, CDR1 is SGHVS, CDR2 FQNEAQ. The germline V and J ends were trimmed by 5 bases and 9 bases, with 8 bases remaining between them. The CDR3 totals 12 residues. The CDR3 nucleotides read TGTGCCAGCAGCCACCAGGGTTCACCCCTCCACTTT. Residues: CASSHQGSPLHF.

The chain combines TRBV5-1 with TRBJ2-2, with D maybe TRBD1 (6 bases). This CDR3 has 15 residues. Deletions cut 5 bases from V and 5 bases from J, with 16 bases between. Looked up from germline, CDR1 is SGHRS and CDR2 is YFSETQ. CDR3 DNA sequence: TGCGCCAGCAGTCCTCCGGGACACGCGACCGGGGAGCTGTTTTTT. The encoded protein is CASSPPGHATGELFF.

This clone occurred a few times. This sequence joins TRBV27 and TRBJ2-7; the match to TRBD2 covers 16 bases. CDR1 is MNHEY and CDR2 is SMNVEV in the germline V gene (reference sequence). J gave up 6 bases and V 2 bases, and 10 bases lay outside the gene matches. CDR3 length: 18 residues. The CDR3 reads CASSLLLIGTSGRGEQYF. For the CDR3, the DNA is TGTGCCAGCAGTTTACTCTTAATTGGGACTAGCGGGAGGGGCGAGCAGTACTTC.

V gene TRBV18 combines with J gene TRBJ1-1, with TRBD1 identical over 7 bases. Germline V gives CDR1 KGHSH, CDR2 LQKENI. The ends lost 3 bases at V and 1 base at J; junction bases unmatched: 5. CDR3 length: 15 residues. Here the CDR3 reads CASSPLGQKNTEAFF. In DNA form, the CDR3 reads TGTGCCAGCTCACCGCTGGGACAGAAGAACACTGAAGCTTTCTTT.

This chain links TRBV19 with TRBJ2-1; weak D call: TRBD2 (5 bases). The CDR3 extends over 16 amino acids. In germline, CDR1 is LNHDA, CDR2 SQIVND (reference sequence). Trimming left V 3 bases short and J 0 bases short, with 12 bases between. This chain's CDR3 is CASSIPGLSSYNEQFF. The CDR3 DNA sequence: TGTGCCAGTAGTATCCCCGGACTCAGCTCCTACAATGAGCAGTTCTTC. The full variable domain, rest sourced from reference TRBV19 and TRBJ2-1, is DGGITQSPKYLFRKEGQNVTLSCEQNLNHDAMYWYRQDPGQGLRLIYYSQIVNDFQKGDIAEGYSVSREKKESFPLTVTSAQKNPTAFYLCASSIPGLSSYNEQFFGPGTRLTVL.

The chain has TRBV10-3 and TRBJ1-1; TRBD1 might be the D (6 bases). Trimming took off 7 bases at V and 5 bases at J, with 11 bases between the two ends. Germline CDR1 and CDR2: ENHRY and SYGVKD. The CDR3 extends over 12 amino acids. CDR3 amino acids: CAITGGRTEAFF. CDR3 DNA sequence: TGTGCCATCACTGGGGGCAGGACTGAAGCTTTCTTT.

The rearrangement joins TRBV28 to TRBJ1-1; TRBD1 aligns across 10 bases. There are 15 residues in the CDR3. Per germline, CDR1 MDHEN and CDR2 SYDVKM. Losses at the gene ends were 6 bases for V and 2 bases for J; bases not matched to a gene: 6. CDR3 sequence (DNA): TGTGCCAGCAGCTTGGGGACAGGGGACAACACTGAAGCTTTCTTT. This encodes CASSLGTGDNTEAFF. Combining the CDR3 with reference TRBV28 and TRBJ1-1 gives the whole variable domain DVKVTQSSRYLVKRTGEKVFLECVQDMDHENMFWYRQDPGLGLRLIYFSYDVKMKEKGDIPEGYSVSREKKERFSLILESASTNQTSMYLCASSLGTGDNTEAFFGQGTRLTVV.

The chain has TRBV24-1 and TRBJ1-2; D remains unclear. The CDR3 length is 13 residues. Germline CDR1 and CDR2: KGHDR and SFDVKD. Trimming removed 5 bases at V and 0 bases at J, with 6 bases between. The CDR3 DNA is TGTGCCACCAGTGGGGTTCCTAACTATGGCTACACCTTC. It codes for CATSGVPNYGYTF.

The chain has TRBV19 and TRBJ2-1; 7 bases align to TRBD2. The junction had 9 bases not matched to a gene; V was cut back by 3 bases and J by 4 bases. CDR1 and CDR2 from the germline V gene are LNHDA and SQIVND (reference sequence). This CDR3 has 16 residues. Here the CDR3 reads CASSILSSGIYNEQFF. The CDR3 nucleotides are TGTGCCAGTAGTATTCTGTCCAGCGGGATTTACAATGAGCAGTTCTTC.

This chain links TRBV6-2 or TRBV6-3 with TRBJ2-1; TRBD2 aligns across 9 bases. This CDR3 comprises 16 residues. The V gene's germline CDR1 is MNHEY and CDR2 SVGEGT. With V trimmed by 5 bases and J by 7 bases, 12 bases remained unmatched. CDR3 sequence (DNA): TGTGCCAGCAGTACCCGACCGGGGACTAGCAGTAATGAGCAGTTCTTC. This codes for CASSTRPGTSSNEQFF.

This clone was observed once. This chain uses TRBV11-2 with TRBJ2-7; 11 bases are shared with TRBD2. The CDR3 covers 15 residues. CDR1 and CDR2 (germline): SGHAT, FQNNGV. With V trimmed by 5 bases and J by 3 bases, 6 bases remained unmatched. DNA for the CDR3: TGTGCCAGCAGCCCCGGGACTAGCGGTTTCTACGAGCAGTACTTC. It codes for CASSPGTSGFYEQYF.

The gene calls are TRBV5-5 and TRBJ2-2, with D perhaps matching TRBD1 or TRBD2 (5 bases each). Trimming stripped 2 bases from V and 0 bases from J, with 8 bases between. From germline, CDR1 is SGHKS and CDR2 YYEKEE (reference sequence). The CDR3 covers 15 residues. In DNA, the CDR3 is TGTGCCAGCAGCTTTCGGGGCCCGAACACCGGGGAGCTGTTTTTT. Its protein is CASSFRGPNTGELFF.

The gene calls are TRBV14 and TRBJ2-3, with D uncertain. Germline lookup yields CDR1 SGHDN and CDR2 FVKESK. The CDR3 consists of 14 residues. V dropped 2 bases and J dropped 4 bases, with 10 bases sitting between them. CDR3 nucleotides: TGTGCCAGCAGCCAAAGGGCCATCGCAGATACGCAGTATTTT. Translating it yields CASSQRAIADTQYF.

V gene TRBV18 combines with J gene TRBJ1-1; 8 nucleotides line up with TRBD1. The CDR3 spans 17 residues. CDR1 KGHSH and CDR2 LQKENI come from the germline V gene. After removal of 3 bases from V and 1 base from J, the junction contained 10 bases not matched to a gene. The CDR3 here is CASSPSRTGWGNTEAFF. The CDR3 DNA sequence: TGTGCCAGCTCACCTTCAAGGACAGGGTGGGGGAACACTGAAGCTTTCTTT.

The chain recombines TRBV2 with TRBJ2-1; no reliable D call. This CDR3 has 17 amino acids. V dropped 8 bases and J dropped 0 bases, with 20 bases sitting between them. In germline, CDR1 is SNHLY, CDR2 FYNNEI. CDR3 in DNA: TGTGCCAGCGCCAGCACCAACAGCGTCCACTCCTACAATGAGCAGTTCTTC. It encodes CASASTNSVHSYNEQFF.

The V and J genes are TRBV30 and TRBJ2-1, with D maybe TRBD2 (6 bases). This CDR3 spans 13 amino acids. V was clipped by 0 bases and J by 9 bases, with 12 bases between them. Germline-derived CDR1 and CDR2 are GTSNPN and SVGIG (reference sequence). In nucleotides, the CDR3 is TGTGCCTGGAGTGTTGGGGCGGGGTCTGAGCAGTTCTTC. It specifies CAWSVGAGSEQFF.

CDR3: CASSSGGSGTEAFF. For the CDR3, the DNA is TGCGCCAGCAGCTCGGGGGGTAGTGGCACTGAAGCTTTCTTT. This chain uses TRBV5-1 with TRBJ1-1, with D possibly matching TRBD1 (5 bases). CDR1 is SGHRS, CDR2 YFSETQ, per germline. Trimming removed 3 bases from V and 4 bases from J, with 13 bases in between. This CDR3 has 14 amino acids.

The CDR3 is CASSIFGVGQETQYF. CDR3 DNA sequence: TGTGCCAGTAGTATATTCGGGGTGGGCCAAGAGACCCAGTACTTC. The chain has TRBV19 and TRBJ2-5; D is perhaps TRBD2 (5 bases). The CDR3 has 15 residues. CDR1 LNHDA and CDR2 SQIVND come from the germline V gene (reference sequence). With 2 bases removed from V and 1 base from J, the gap between germline ends came to 11 bases.

J is TRBJ2-4 and V is TRBV7-6, with 7 bases matching TRBD2. CDR1 is SGHVS and CDR2 is FNYEAQ in the germline V gene. V lost 1 base and J lost 9; bases outside the gene matches: 12. There are 16 residues in the CDR3. The CDR3 DNA reads as TGTGCCAGCAGCTTAGGGGGGGGTAGGGCTCCCGGCATTCAGTACTTC. This codes for CASSLGGGRAPGIQYF.

The sample holds a few counts of this clone. The chain is built from TRBV7-8 and TRBJ2-7; D remains ambiguous. The germline CDR1 and CDR2 sequences are SGHVS and FQNEAQ. Trimming removed 5 bases at V and 3 bases at J, with 14 bases between. CDR3 length: 14 amino acids. The CDR3 DNA sequence: TGTGCCAGCAGCGCGTTGCGGTCGAACTACGAGCAGTACTTC. Protein product: CASSALRSNYEQYF.

J is TRBJ1-1 and V is TRBV29-1; D uncertain. Trimming shortened V by 4 bases and J by 0 bases, and 12 bases separated the two germline ends. CDR3 size: 14 residues. Germline CDR1 is SQVTM and CDR2 is ANQGSEA. CDR3 protein: CSVAPLYMNTEAFF. DNA for the CDR3: TGCAGCGTTGCGCCCCTATATATGAACACTGAAGCTTTCTTT.

The chain employs TRBV14 and TRBJ1-3; D is unclear. CDR3 length: 12 amino acids. V was trimmed by 8 bases and J by 0 bases, leaving 5 bases between them. The germline gives CDR1 SGHDN, CDR2 FVKESK. CDR3 residues: CASGRSGNTIYF. CDR3 in DNA: TGTGCCAGCGGCCGCTCTGGAAACACCATATATTTT.

The chain has TRBV5-3 and TRBJ2-7; the D gene is possibly TRBD1 (5 bases). TRBV5-3 has ORF status, its function being uncertain. This CDR3 has 15 amino acids. V was cut by 0 bases and J by 3 bases, with 13 bases left in between. CDR3 residues: CARSLEGLRDYEQYF. The DNA of the CDR3 is TGTGCCAGAAGCTTGGAAGGTCTCAGGGACTACGAGCAGTACTTC.

The chain employs TRBV5-4 and TRBJ2-5; TRBD1 might be the D (6 bases). Germline CDR1 SGHNT, CDR2 YYREEE (reference sequence). The CDR3 sequence is 13 residues long. Deletions cut 6 bases from V and 5 bases from J, with 14 bases between. CDR3 sequence reads: CASTATGFETQYF. The CDR3 bases are TGTGCCAGCACCGCCACAGGGTTTGAGACCCAGTACTTC.

The chain carries TRBV5-1 and TRBJ2-1, with a possible D match to TRBD2 (5 bases). The CDR3 extends over 15 amino acids. From germline, CDR1 is SGHRS and CDR2 YFSETQ. Trimming cost V 3 bases and J 7 bases, with 17 bases left between them. The CDR3 region is CASSSIAYHGNEQFF. In nucleotides, the CDR3 is TGCGCCAGCAGCTCTATAGCGTACCATGGGAATGAGCAGTTCTTC.